Sequencing of this T cell receptor beta chain was carried out in a study of shared clonotypes between healthy human individuals. Some clones are missing from TCRdb's copy, which holds only in-frame ones; the method was immunoSEQ multiplex PCR. Seen here are a few million clones, roughly 92% observed once, and the top ten hold around 0.15%. The V gene's germline CDR1 is SGHTA and CDR2 FQGNSA. Trimming stripped 6 bases from V and 5 bases from J, with 19 bases between. The CDR3 runs to 15 residues. The source is a man aged 18 to 30 in good health. The genes are TRBV7-2 and TRBJ2-5; D is possibly TRBD1 (6 bases). Material: naive CD4+ T cells sorted from blood. The subset denotes: CD45RA+ positively selected. For the CDR3, the DNA is TGTGCCAGCAGTTCTAACACAGGGTGGGGGGAGACCCAGTACTTC. Translation: CASSSNTGWGETQYF.